This T cell receptor beta chain emerged from a study of cytomegalovirus exposure and HLA in healthy donors. Study results and caveats: Exclusion applied to some V segments, including TRBV6-2 and TRBV6-3, as they were indistinguishable.

Worth noting for this clone: The antigen remains undetermined.

The CDR3 runs to 16 residues. CDR1 SGHRS and CDR2 YFSETQ come from the germline V gene. The germline V and J ends were trimmed by 0 bases and 1 base, with 14 bases remaining between them. The PCR was carried out with 60 Vbeta primers and 13 Jbeta primers. Original methodology: Unique TCR beta chains numbered approximately 80 million in a later analysis, with roughly 10 million shared. Here immunoSEQ multiplex PCR was the method, and the copy in TCRdb shows in-frame clones only, minus some. V, J and clone size were drawn from that table, and D and trimming were deduced from the DNA. Among 95,000 to 100,000 clones listed, roughly four fifths were seen once.

The source is a man over 45 in good health and CMV-seronegative. This chain links TRBV5-1 with TRBJ2-7; no firm D call. What was sequenced was PBMCs. The CDR3, as DNA: TGCGCCAGCAGCTTGGGTTTCAGCGAGGCGTCCTACGAGCAGTACTTC. Residues: CASSLGFSEASYEQYF.